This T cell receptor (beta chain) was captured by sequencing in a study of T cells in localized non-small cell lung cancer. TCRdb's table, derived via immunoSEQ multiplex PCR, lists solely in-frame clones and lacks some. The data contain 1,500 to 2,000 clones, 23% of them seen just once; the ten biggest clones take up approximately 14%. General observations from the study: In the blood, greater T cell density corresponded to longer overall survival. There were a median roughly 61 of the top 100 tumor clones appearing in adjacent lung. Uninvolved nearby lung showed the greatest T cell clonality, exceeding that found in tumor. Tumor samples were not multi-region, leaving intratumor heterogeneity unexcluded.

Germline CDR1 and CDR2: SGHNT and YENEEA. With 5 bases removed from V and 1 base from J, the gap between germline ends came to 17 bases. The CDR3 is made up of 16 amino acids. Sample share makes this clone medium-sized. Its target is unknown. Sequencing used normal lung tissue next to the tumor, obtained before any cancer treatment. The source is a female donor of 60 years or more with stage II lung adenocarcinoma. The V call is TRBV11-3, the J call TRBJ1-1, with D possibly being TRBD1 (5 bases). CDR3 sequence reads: CASSPHSGGANTEAFF. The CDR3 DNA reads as TGTGCCAGCAGCCCCCACTCAGGAGGGGCGAACACTGAAGCTTTCTTT.